The 24 T cell receptor beta chains below come from one sample, sequenced in a study of identical twins. TCRdb independently ran MiXCR on the 5' RACE reads; one entry per CDR3 protein. The profile covers 430,000 or so distinct CDR3 sequences, with 20% to 25% appearing a single time and about 2.7% taken by the ten largest. The data also belong to a second study, concerning T cells expressing NK-cell markers.

The sample taken for sequencing was CD4+ T cells sorted from blood. These receptors originate from a woman between 18 and 29 years old in good health.

The CDR3 region has the DNA TGTGCCAGCAGCCCTCGCCGACTAGCGGGAGATAATGAGCAGTTCTTC. Translating gives CASSPRRLAGDNEQFF. The gene calls are TRBV7-2 and TRBJ2-1, with 12 bases matching TRBD2. The V gene's germline CDR1 is SGHTA and CDR2 FQGNSA. The CDR3 spans 16 residues. V lost 5 bases to trimming and J lost 7 bases; unmatched junction nucleotides: 9.

This clonotype was counted a few times. The chain employs TRBV10-3 and TRBJ1-1, with TRBD1 as a possible D gene (6 bases). This CDR3 has 13 residues. V was clipped by 4 bases and J by 5 bases, with 11 bases between them. Germline lookup yields CDR1 ENHRY and CDR2 SYGVKD. The CDR3 spells CAISAGGRTEAFF. The CDR3 nucleotides are TGTGCCATCAGTGCGGGGGGCAGGACTGAAGCTTTCTTT.

This chain connects TRBV2 to TRBJ1-5; tentatively, D is TRBD1 (5 bases). CDR1 and CDR2 (germline): SNHLY, FYNNEI. This CDR3 has 16 amino acids. V lost 0 bases and J lost 6, with 15 bases in between. In DNA, the CDR3 is TGTGCCAGCAGTGAAGCGCCTCCGGGGGTCGGTCAGCCCCAGCATTTT. Its protein is CASSEAPPGVGQPQHF.

This clonotype has only a few counts. This sequence joins TRBV12-3 or TRBV12-4 and TRBJ2-3; 9 bases align to TRBD1. The CDR3 covers 17 residues. The V gene end was trimmed by 6 bases and the J gene end by 2 bases; junction bases not matched to a gene: 12. CDR3 coding DNA: TGTGCCAGCAGACCCGGGGACAGGGTGATCCCCACAGATACGCAGTATTTT. This codes for CASRPGDRVIPTDTQYF.

V usage is TRBV28 and J usage is TRBJ2-7; TRBD2 agrees at 9 bases. The germline CDR1 and CDR2 sequences are MDHEN and SYDVKM. The CDR3 extends over 13 amino acids. The V segment lost 8 bases and the J segment 0 bases; nucleotides outside the gene matches: 2. The CDR3 DNA is TGTGCCAGCGGTAGCGGGAGCTCCTACGAGCAGTACTTC. Its protein is CASGSGSSYEQYF.

CDR3 sequence reads: CASSEQGSNQPQHF. In DNA, the CDR3 is TGTGCCAGCAGTGAACAGGGGAGCAATCAGCCCCAGCATTTT. The chain couples TRBV2 to TRBJ1-5; D perhaps matches TRBD1 (6 bases). The germline V gene encodes CDR1 SNHLY and CDR2 FYNNEI. This CDR3 has 14 residues. V dropped 2 bases and J dropped 1 base, with 6 bases sitting between them.

CDR3 DNA sequence: TGTGCCATCAGGCGCGCGACAGTGAACACCGGGGAGCTGTTTTTT. It specifies CAIRRATVNTGELFF. The V and J genes are TRBV10-3 and TRBJ2-2; TRBD1 is a possible D gene (5 bases). CDR3 length: 15 amino acids. V lost 6 bases and J 1 base, leaving 12 bases between the germline ends. Germline loops: CDR1 ENHRY, CDR2 SYGVKD.

In its sample, this clonotype was seen a few times. The CDR3 sequence: CSARETRGNEQFF. The CDR3 DNA is TGCAGTGCTAGAGAAACTAGGGGCAATGAGCAGTTCTTC. This chain joins TRBV20-1 and TRBJ2-1; D tentatively reads TRBD1 or TRBD2 (5 bases each). CDR1 is DFQATT and CDR2 is SNEGSKA in the germline V gene (reference sequence). This CDR3 spans 13 amino acids. The V end was cut by 0 bases, the J end by 6 bases, with 9 bases between.

The gene calls are TRBV18 and TRBJ2-2; possible D gene TRBD2, 5 bases. In germline, CDR1 is KGHSH, CDR2 LQKENI. V lost 1 base and J 4 bases, leaving 10 bases between the germline ends. The CDR3 loop spans 15 amino acids. Here the CDR3 DNA reads TGTGCCAGCTCACCACGAATGGACTTCACCGGGGAGCTGTTTTTT. Encoded protein: CASSPRMDFTGELFF. Looking up the rest from reference TRBV18 and TRBJ2-2 gives the full variable domain: NAGVMQNPRHLVRRRGQEARLRCSPMKGHSHVYWYRQLPEEGLKFMVYLQKENIIDESGMPKERFSAEFPKEGPSILRIQQVVRGDSAAYFCASSPRMDFTGELFFGEGSRLTVL.

The V gene is TRBV7-2, the J gene TRBJ2-1; D remains unclear. Trimming left V 4 bases short and J 4 bases short, with 8 bases between. The germline gives CDR1 SGHTA, CDR2 FQGNSA. This CDR3 region has 13 residues. The CDR3 region is CASSSALYNEQFF. The CDR3, as DNA: TGTGCCAGCAGCTCTGCGCTATACAATGAGCAGTTCTTC.

The chain joins TRBV6-5 to TRBJ2-2; D is unresolved. This CDR3 contains 13 residues. The germline gives CDR1 MNHEY, CDR2 SVGAGI. The ends were cut back, 2 bases at V and 5 bases at J, with 6 bases in the middle. This CDR3 reads CASSYQVTGELFF. The CDR3 nucleotides are TGTGCCAGCAGTTACCAGGTGACCGGGGAGCTGTTTTTT.

This clonotype was recorded a few times. The rearrangement uses TRBV29-1 and TRBJ1-1; D possibly corresponds to TRBD1 (5 bases). The ends were cut back, 5 bases at V and 10 bases at J, with 11 bases in the middle. The CDR3 is made up of 10 amino acids. The germline V gene encodes CDR1 SQVTM and CDR2 ANQGSEA. The CDR3 is CSVRGLRAFF. CDR3 coding DNA: TGCAGCGTTAGGGGCCTGCGAGCTTTCTTT.

The rearrangement uses TRBV4-1 and TRBJ2-3; D gene ambiguous. From germline, CDR1 is MGHRA and CDR2 YSYEKL. This CDR3 spans 11 amino acids. Trimming took 0 bases from V and 7 from J, leaving 2 bases between them. Here the CDR3 reads CASSQEYTQYF. CDR3 sequence (DNA): TGCGCCAGCAGCCAAGAATATACGCAGTATTTT.

CDR3 in DNA: TGTGCCATCAGTGAATCGATCCTAGCCGCCGGAGAGCAGTTCTTC. It yields the protein CAISESILAAGEQFF. The chain uses TRBV10-3 and TRBJ2-1; D is perhaps TRBD2 (5 bases). From germline, CDR1 is ENHRY and CDR2 SYGVKD. This CDR3 spans 15 amino acids. Trimming took 3 bases from V and 10 from J, leaving 19 bases between them.

This clonotype appeared a few times. J is TRBJ2-4 and V is TRBV4-3; D ambiguous. V was shortened by 3 bases and J by 3 bases, with 18 bases between the two germline ends. The CDR3 length is 17 residues. The germline gives CDR1 LGHNA, CDR2 YSLEER. CDR3 amino acids: CASSQQAEVALKNIQYF. As DNA, the CDR3 is TGCGCCAGCAGCCAGCAAGCTGAGGTCGCCCTCAAAAACATTCAGTACTTC.

The V and J genes are TRBV20-1 and TRBJ2-3, with D uncertain. The CDR3 length is 14 residues. Trimming took 2 bases from V and 6 from J, leaving 15 bases between them. Germline-derived CDR1 and CDR2 are DFQATT and SNEGSKA (reference sequence). The CDR3 region has the DNA TGCAGTGCTAGAATGACTTGGGGAAGCGATACGCAGTATTTT. Its protein product is CSARMTWGSDTQYF.

This clonotype was seen a few times. This sequence joins TRBV21-1 and TRBJ2-1; TRBD2, the table's D call, lacks a check against the DNA. TRBV21-1 is labeled a pseudogene. This CDR3 is 17 amino acids long. This chain's CDR3 is CASSGFWEREGHNEQFF. Here the CDR3 DNA reads TGTGCCAGCAGCGGCTTTTGGGAGCGGGAGGGCCACAATGAGCAGTTCTTC.

This clonotype was observed a handful of times. The chain employs TRBV10-3 and TRBJ2-2; 8 bases are a match to TRBD2. This CDR3 comprises 13 residues. The trim removed 11 bases at V and 7 bases at J, leaving 9 bases unmatched. Germline V gives CDR1 ENHRY, CDR2 SYGVKD. The chain's CDR3 is CAAREGEIGELFF. In DNA form, the CDR3 reads TGTGCCGCCCGGGAGGGCGAAATCGGGGAGCTGTTTTTT.

This clonotype was counted once. This chain joins TRBV19 and TRBJ1-1; D is possibly TRBD1 (5 bases). The germline gives CDR1 LNHDA, CDR2 SQIVND (reference sequence). V dropped 3 bases and J dropped 0 bases, with 8 bases sitting between them. The CDR3 is 14 residues long. CDR3 amino acids: CASSIGTVNTEAFF. Here the CDR3 DNA reads TGTGCCAGTAGTATCGGGACGGTGAACACTGAAGCTTTCTTT.

The chain uses TRBV5-1 and TRBJ1-6; 7 bases fit TRBD1. The V gene's germline CDR1 is SGHRS and CDR2 YFSETQ. V shed 2 bases and J 8 bases; nucleotides not matched to a gene: 4. The length of the CDR3 is 14 residues. CDR3 amino acids: CASSLQGLDSPLHF. The CDR3 DNA sequence: TGCGCCAGCAGCTTACAGGGGTTGGATTCACCCCTCCACTTT.

This clonotype was detected ten times or more. This chain connects TRBV7-9 to TRBJ1-5; the D gene is possibly TRBD1 (5 bases). The germline CDR1 and CDR2 sequences are SEHNR and FQNEAQ (reference sequence). The ends were cut back, 5 bases at V and 0 bases at J, with 11 bases in the middle. This CDR3 is built from 15 residues. This CDR3 reads CASSPLGDSNQPQHF. DNA for the CDR3: TGTGCCAGCAGCCCCCTAGGGGATAGCAATCAGCCCCAGCATTTT. Looking up the rest from reference TRBV7-9 and TRBJ1-5 gives the full variable domain: DTGVSQNPRHKITKRGQNVTFRCDPISEHNRLYWYRQTLGQGPEFLTYFQNEAQLEKSRLLSDRFSAERPKGSFSTLEIQRTEQGDSAMYLCASSPLGDSNQPQHFGDGTRLSIL.

This chain uses TRBV7-2 with TRBJ2-7; unclear D gene. This CDR3 region has 15 residues. CDR1 SGHTA and CDR2 FQGNSA come from the germline V gene. Trimming took off 5 bases at V and 3 bases at J, with 17 bases between the two ends. The CDR3 coding sequence is TGTGCCAGCAGCGTATACAGCACGACCCTCTACGAGCAGTACTTC. Its protein product is CASSVYSTTLYEQYF.

This sequence joins TRBV10-3 and TRBJ1-2; 9 positions match TRBD1. Germline lookup yields CDR1 ENHRY and CDR2 SYGVKD. CDR3 length: 12 amino acids. V lost 4 bases, J lost 12 bases, and 6 bases stayed unmatched. CDR3 DNA: TGTGCCATCAGTGTGGACAGGGGATCCGACACCTTC. The encoded protein is CAISVDRGSDTF.

This clonotype has ten or more counts. The V and J genes are TRBV20-1 and TRBJ1-5, with D tentatively TRBD1 (6 bases). The V end was cut by 5 bases, the J end by 1 base, with 15 bases between. This CDR3 region has 15 residues. The germline V gene has CDR1 DFQATT and CDR2 SNEGSKA (reference sequence). The CDR3 nucleotides read TGCAGTGCTGCCGGACAGTGGGGAAGCAATCAGCCCCAGCATTTT. It is translated as CSAAGQWGSNQPQHF.